These T cell receptor beta chains were read from a single sample in a study of blood T cell repertoires in COVID-19. Data came from immunoSEQ multiplex PCR; TCRdb stores just in-frame clones and leaves some out. The data show approximately 25,000 clones, around 70% seen once. The sample comprised peripheral blood. Receptors were obtained from a woman older than 75 with acute or convalescent COVID-19. Each CDR3 is given with its conserved first and last residue. The order of the fields is CDR3 protein, CDR3 DNA, D gene, clone size, J gene, V gene. A D gene is named only where the DNA matches it firmly. Where a row states a size, it is once, few, many or the class of an expanded clone; other rows omit it.

CASRAGGTDTQYF | TGTGCCAGCAGAGCGGGGGGCACAGATACGCAGTATTTT | TRBD2 | NA | TRBJ2-3 | TRBV7-2
CASSLVAVNTEAFF | TGTGCCAGCAGCTTGGTGGCCGTCAACACTGAAGCTTTCTTT | NA | NA | TRBJ1-1 | TRBV5-5
CSASTQHHGTDTQYF | TGCAGTGCTAGTACACAGCACCACGGCACAGATACGCAGTATTTT | NA | NA | TRBJ2-3 | TRBV20-1
CASSLEQGLMTF | TGTGCCAGCAGCTTAGAGCAGGGGCTTATGACCTTC | NA | NA | TRBJ1-2 | TRBV7-9
CASSQTFGPGDQGNSPLHF | TGTGCCAGCAGCCAAACTTTCGGACCAGGGGATCAGGGTAATTCACCCCTCCACTTT | NA | NA | TRBJ1-6 | TRBV3-1/TRBV3-2
CASSLALTGIEAFF | TGTGCCAGCAGCTTAGCCCTGACAGGGATTGAAGCTTTCTTT | TRBD1 | NA | TRBJ1-1 | TRBV7-2
CASRETGANGYTF | TGTGCCAGTAGGGAGACAGGGGCCAATGGCTACACCTTC | TRBD1 | NA | TRBJ1-2 | TRBV19
CASSPRGASTDTQYF | TGTGCCAGCAGCCCGCGGGGAGCTAGCACAGATACGCAGTATTTT | NA | once | TRBJ2-3 | TRBV5-4
CASPSGSSYNEQFF | TGTGCCAGCCCTAGCGGGAGCTCCTACAATGAGCAGTTCTTC | TRBD2 | once | TRBJ2-1 | TRBV25-1
CASKRQGPTDTQYF | TGTGCCAGCAAAAGACAGGGACCCACAGATACGCAGTATTTT | TRBD1 | NA | TRBJ2-3 | TRBV2
CASSLTGDGELFF | TGTGCCAGCAGCTTAACTGGAGACGGGGAGCTGTTTTTT | NA | NA | TRBJ2-2 | TRBV7-6
CASSPRQGAGNQPQHF | TGTGCCAGCAGCCCGAGACAGGGGGCAGGCAATCAGCCCCAGCATTTT | TRBD1 | NA | TRBJ1-5 | TRBV5-5
CSASPSGSYNEQFF | TGCAGTGCTAGTCCTAGCGGATCCTACAATGAGCAGTTCTTC | TRBD2 | NA | TRBJ2-1 | TRBV20-1
CASSFDAGGFEKLFF | TGTGCCAGCAGCTTTGATGCAGGGGGCTTTGAAAAACTGTTTTTT | TRBD1 | NA | TRBJ1-4 | TRBV7-2
CASSPLAAPRGDTQYF | TGTGCCAGCAGCCCACTAGCGGCCCCCCGGGGAGATACGCAGTATTTT | TRBD2 | NA | TRBJ2-3 | TRBV11-3
CASSKPPRGISPLHF | TGTGCCAGCAGCAAGCCGCCTCGGGGGATATCACCCCTCCACTTT | NA | NA | TRBJ1-6 | TRBV5-6
CASSSQGGSNYGYTF | TGTGCCAGCAGCTCCCAGGGGGGCAGTAACTATGGCTACACCTTC | TRBD1 | NA | TRBJ1-2 | TRBV13
CASSSLDSLESPLHF | TGCGCCAGCAGCTCCCTGGACAGTCTAGAATCACCCCTCCACTTT | NA | many | TRBJ1-6 | TRBV5-1
CAWSKNREQPQHF | TGTGCCTGGAGTAAAAACAGGGAACAGCCCCAGCATTTT | NA | NA | TRBJ1-5 | TRBV30